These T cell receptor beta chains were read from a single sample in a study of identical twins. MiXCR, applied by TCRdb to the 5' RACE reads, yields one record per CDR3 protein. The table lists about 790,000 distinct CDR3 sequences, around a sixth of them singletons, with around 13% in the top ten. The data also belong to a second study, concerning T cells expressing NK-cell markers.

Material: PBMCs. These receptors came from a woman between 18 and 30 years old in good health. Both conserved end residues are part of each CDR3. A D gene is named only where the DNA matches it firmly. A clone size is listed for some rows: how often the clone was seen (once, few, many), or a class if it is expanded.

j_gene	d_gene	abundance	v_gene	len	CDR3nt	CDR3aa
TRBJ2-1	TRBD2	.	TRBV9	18	TGTGCCAGCACCCAGGGACTAGCGGGGGCCCTATCTTACAATGAGCAGTTCTTC	CASTQGLAGALSYNEQFF
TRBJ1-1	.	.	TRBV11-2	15	TGTGCCAGCAGCTTTCTAGGTGGAGGCTACACTGAAGCTTTCTTT	CASSFLGGGYTEAFF
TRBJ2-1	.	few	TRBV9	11	TGTGCCAGCAGCGTAGTGGAGGAGCAGTTCTTC	CASSVVEEQFF
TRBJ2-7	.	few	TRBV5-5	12	TGTGCCAGCCGAGGGGCATACTACGAGCAGTACTTC	CASRGAYYEQYF
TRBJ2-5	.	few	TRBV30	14	TGTGCCTGGTCTGTCGGCGGACTGCAAGAGACCCAGTACTTC	CAWSVGGLQETQYF
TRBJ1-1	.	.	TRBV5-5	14	TGTGCCAGCAGCCGGGACGGGGGTAAGGCTGAAGCTTTCTTT	CASSRDGGKAEAFF
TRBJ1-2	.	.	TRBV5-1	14	TGCGCCAGCAGCACTGGACGCAGCAGCCATGGCTACACCTTC	CASSTGRSSHGYTF
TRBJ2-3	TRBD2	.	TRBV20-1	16	TGCAGTGCTAGAGATCCCCTAGCGGGAGAGGCAGATACGCAGTATTTT	CSARDPLAGEADTQYF
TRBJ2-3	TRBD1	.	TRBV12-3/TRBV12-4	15	TGTGCCAGCAGTCCCGACAGGGCTGGCACAGATACGCAGTATTTT	CASSPDRAGTDTQYF
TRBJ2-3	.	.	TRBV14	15	TGTGCCAGCAGCCCCCATGGGTTAGGCACAGATACGCAGTATTTT	CASSPHGLGTDTQYF
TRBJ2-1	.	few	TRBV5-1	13	TGCGCCAGCAGCTTGAGGGGGGTAAATGAGCAGTTCTTC	CASSLRGVNEQFF